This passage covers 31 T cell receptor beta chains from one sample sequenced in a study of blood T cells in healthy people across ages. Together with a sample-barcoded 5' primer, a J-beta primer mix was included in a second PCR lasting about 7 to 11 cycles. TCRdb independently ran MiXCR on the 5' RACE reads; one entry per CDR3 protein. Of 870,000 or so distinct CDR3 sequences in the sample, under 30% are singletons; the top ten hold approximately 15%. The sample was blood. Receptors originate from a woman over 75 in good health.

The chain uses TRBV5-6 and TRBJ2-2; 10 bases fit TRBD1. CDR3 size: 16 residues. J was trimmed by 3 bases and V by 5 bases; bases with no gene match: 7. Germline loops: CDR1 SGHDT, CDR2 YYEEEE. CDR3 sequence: CASSRRQGAHTGELFF. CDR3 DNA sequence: TGTGCCAGCAGTCGAAGACAGGGGGCACACACCGGGGAGCTGTTTTTT.

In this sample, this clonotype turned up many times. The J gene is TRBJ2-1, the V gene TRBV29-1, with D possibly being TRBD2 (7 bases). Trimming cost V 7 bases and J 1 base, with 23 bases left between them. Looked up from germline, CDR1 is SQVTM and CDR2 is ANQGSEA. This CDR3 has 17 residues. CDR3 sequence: CSAALNRGAPSYNEQFF. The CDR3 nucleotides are TGCAGCGCCGCCTTGAACCGGGGGGCCCCGTCCTACAATGAGCAGTTCTTC.

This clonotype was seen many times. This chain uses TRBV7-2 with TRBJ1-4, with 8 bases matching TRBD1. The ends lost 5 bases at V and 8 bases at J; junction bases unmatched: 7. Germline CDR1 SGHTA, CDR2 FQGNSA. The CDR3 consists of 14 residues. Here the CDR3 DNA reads TGTGCCAGCAGCCCTGACAGGGGAGGGGAAAAACTGTTTTTT. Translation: CASSPDRGGEKLFF.

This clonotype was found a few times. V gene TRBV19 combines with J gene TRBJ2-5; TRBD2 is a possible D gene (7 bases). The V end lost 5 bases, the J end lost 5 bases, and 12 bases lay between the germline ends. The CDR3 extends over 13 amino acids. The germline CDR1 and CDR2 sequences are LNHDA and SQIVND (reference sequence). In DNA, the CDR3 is TGTGCCAGTAGTGTAGGGGGGGTTGAGACCCAGTACTTC. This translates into CASSVGGVETQYF.

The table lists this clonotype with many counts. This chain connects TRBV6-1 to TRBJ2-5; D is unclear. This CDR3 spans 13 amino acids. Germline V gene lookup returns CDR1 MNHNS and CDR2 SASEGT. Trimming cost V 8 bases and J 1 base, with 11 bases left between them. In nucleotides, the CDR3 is TGTGCCAGCCAGGTGGTGAGCCAAGAGACCCAGTACTTC. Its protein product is CASQVVSQETQYF.

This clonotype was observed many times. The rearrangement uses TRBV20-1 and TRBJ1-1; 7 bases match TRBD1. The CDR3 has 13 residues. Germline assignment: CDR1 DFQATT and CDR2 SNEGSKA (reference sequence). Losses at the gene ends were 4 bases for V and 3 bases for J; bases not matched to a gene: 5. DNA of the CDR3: TGCAGTGCTAAGGAGGGGGCCGACACTGAAGCTTTCTTT. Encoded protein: CSAKEGADTEAFF.

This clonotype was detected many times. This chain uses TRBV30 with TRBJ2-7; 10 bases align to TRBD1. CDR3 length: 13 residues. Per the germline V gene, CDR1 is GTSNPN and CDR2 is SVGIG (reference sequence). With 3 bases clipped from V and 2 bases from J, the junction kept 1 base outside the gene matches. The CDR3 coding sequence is TGTGCCTGGAGCGGGACAGGGGCCTACGAGCAGTACTTC. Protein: CAWSGTGAYEQYF.

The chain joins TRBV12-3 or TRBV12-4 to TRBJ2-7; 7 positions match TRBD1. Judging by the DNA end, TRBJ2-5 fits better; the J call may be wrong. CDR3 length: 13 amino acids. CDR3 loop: CASRTGQQETQYF. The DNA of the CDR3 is TGTGCCAGCAGAACGGGACAGCAAGAGACCCAGTACTTC.

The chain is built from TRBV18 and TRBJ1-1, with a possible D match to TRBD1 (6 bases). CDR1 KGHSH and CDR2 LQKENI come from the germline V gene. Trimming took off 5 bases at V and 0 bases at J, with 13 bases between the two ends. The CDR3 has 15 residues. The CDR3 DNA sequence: TGTGCCAGCTCAACAGGACAGATTTTGAACACTGAAGCTTTCTTT. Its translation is CASSTGQILNTEAFF.

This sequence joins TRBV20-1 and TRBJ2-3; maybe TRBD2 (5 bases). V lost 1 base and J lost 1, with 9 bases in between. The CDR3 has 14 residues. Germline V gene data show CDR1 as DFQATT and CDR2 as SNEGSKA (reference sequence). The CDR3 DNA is TGCAGTGCTAGAGGTAGCGTGGGCACAGATACGCAGTATTTT. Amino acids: CSARGSVGTDTQYF.

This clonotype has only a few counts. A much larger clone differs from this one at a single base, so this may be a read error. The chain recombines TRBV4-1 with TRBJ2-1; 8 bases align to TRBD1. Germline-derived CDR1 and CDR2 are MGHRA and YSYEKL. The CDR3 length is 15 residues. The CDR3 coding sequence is TGCGCCAGCAGCCAGGACAGGGCCTCCTACGATGAGCAGTTCTTC. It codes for CASSQDRASYDEQFF.

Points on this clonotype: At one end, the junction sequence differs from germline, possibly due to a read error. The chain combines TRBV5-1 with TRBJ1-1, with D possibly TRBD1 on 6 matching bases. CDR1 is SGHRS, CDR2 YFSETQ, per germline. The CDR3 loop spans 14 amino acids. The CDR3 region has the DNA TGCGCCGGCAGGGGAATGACGGTGAACACTGAAGCTTTCTTT. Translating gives CAGRGMTVNTEAFF.

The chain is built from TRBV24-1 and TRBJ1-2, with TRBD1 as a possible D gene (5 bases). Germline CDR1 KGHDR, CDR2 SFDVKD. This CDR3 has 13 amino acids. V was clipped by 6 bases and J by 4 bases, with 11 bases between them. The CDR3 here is CATSRGVSYGYTF. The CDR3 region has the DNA TGTGCCACCAGTCGGGGGGTTTCCTATGGCTACACCTTC.

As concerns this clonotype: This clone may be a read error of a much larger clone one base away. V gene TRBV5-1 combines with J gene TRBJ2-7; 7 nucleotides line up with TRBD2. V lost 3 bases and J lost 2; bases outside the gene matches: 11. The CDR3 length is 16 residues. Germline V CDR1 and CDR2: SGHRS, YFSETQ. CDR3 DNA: TGCGCCAGCAGCTCGGGGCAGGGAGGGGTCGCCTACGAGCAGTACTTC. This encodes CASSSGQGGVAYEQYF.

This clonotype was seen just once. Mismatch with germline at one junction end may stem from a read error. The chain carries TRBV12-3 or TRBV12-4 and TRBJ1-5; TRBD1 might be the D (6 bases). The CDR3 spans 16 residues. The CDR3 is CVSSPVGRGINQPQHF. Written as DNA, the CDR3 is TGTGTCAGCAGCCCCGTGGGTAGGGGGATAAATCAGCCCCAGCATTTT.

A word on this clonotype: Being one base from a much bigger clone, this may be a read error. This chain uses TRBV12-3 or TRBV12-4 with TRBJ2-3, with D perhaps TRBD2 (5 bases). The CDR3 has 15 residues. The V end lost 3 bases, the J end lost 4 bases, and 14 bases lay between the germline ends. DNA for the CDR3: TGTGCCAGCAGTTTTCGGTCGGGGAGCGCAGATACGCAGTATTTT. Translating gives CASSFRSGSADTQYF.

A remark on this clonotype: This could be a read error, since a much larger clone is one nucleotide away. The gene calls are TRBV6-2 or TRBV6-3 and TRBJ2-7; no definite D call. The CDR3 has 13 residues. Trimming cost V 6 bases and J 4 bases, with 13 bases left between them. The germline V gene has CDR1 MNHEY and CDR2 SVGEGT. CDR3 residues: CASRYQTGYEQYF. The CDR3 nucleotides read TGTGCCAGCAGGTACCAAACTGGTTACGAGCAGTACTTC.

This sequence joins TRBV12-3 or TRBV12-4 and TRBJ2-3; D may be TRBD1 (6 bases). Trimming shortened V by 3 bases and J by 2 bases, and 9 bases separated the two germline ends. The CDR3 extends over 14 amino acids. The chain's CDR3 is CASSLTGTTDTQYF. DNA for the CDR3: TGTGCCAGCAGTTTGACAGGAACCACAGATACGCAGTATTTT.

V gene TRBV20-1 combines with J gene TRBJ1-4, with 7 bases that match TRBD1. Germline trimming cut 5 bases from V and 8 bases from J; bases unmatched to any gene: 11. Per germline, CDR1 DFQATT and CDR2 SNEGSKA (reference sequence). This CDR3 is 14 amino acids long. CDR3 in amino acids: CSAQSTGIEEKLFF. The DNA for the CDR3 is TGCAGTGCTCAGTCGACAGGGATCGAGGAAAAACTGTTTTTT.

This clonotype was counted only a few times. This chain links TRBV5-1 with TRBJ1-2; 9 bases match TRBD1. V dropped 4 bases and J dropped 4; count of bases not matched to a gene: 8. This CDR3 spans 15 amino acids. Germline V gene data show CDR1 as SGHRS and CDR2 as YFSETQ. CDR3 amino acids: CASSGPETGGYGYTF. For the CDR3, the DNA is TGCGCCAGCAGCGGCCCTGAGACAGGGGGCTATGGCTACACCTTC.

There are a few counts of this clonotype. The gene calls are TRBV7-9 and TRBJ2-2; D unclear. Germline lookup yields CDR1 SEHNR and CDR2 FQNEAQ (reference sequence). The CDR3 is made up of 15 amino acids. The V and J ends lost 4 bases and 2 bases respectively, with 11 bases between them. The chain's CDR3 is CASSSLKRNTGELFF. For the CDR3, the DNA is TGTGCCAGCAGCTCGCTGAAGCGAAACACCGGGGAGCTGTTTTTT. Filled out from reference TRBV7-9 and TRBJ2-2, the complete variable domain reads DTGVSQNPRHKITKRGQNVTFRCDPISEHNRLYWYRQTLGQGPEFLTYFQNEAQLEKSRLLSDRFSAERPKGSFSTLEIQRTEQGDSAMYLCASSSLKRNTGELFFGEGSRLTVL.

In DNA form, the CDR3 reads TGTGCCAGCAGCTTAATCCGGGGGCGAGGCACTGAAGCTTTCTTT. This gives the protein CASSLIRGRGTEAFF. The V gene is TRBV11-2, the J gene TRBJ1-1; D may be TRBD1 (6 bases). Per the germline V gene, CDR1 is SGHAT and CDR2 is FQNNGV. V shed 2 bases and J shed 4 bases, with 14 bases lying between them. The CDR3 has 15 residues. Drawing the rest from reference TRBV11-2 and TRBJ1-1, the complete variable domain is EAGVAQSPRYKIIEKRQSVAFWCNPISGHATLYWYQQILGQGPKLLIQFQNNGVVDDSQLPKDRFSAERLKGVDSTLKIQPAKLEDSAVYLCASSLIRGRGTEAFFGQGTRLTVV.

The DNA of the CDR3 is TGCGCCAGCAGCCAAGATCAAAGCGGGAGCTACAATGAGCAGTTCTTC. This gives the protein CASSQDQSGSYNEQFF. The J gene is TRBJ2-1, the V gene TRBV4-1; 8 nucleotides agree with TRBD2. CDR3 size: 16 residues. Trimming at V came to 0 bases and at J to 3 bases, leaving 4 bases not matched to a gene. CDR1 MGHRA and CDR2 YSYEKL come from the germline V gene.

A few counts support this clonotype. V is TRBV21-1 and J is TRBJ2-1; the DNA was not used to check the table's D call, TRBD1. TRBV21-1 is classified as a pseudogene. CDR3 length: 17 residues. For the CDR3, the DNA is TGTGCCAGCGATGTAACCGCGACACCCAGCTCCTACAATGAGCAGTTCTTC. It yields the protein CASDVTATPSSYNEQFF.

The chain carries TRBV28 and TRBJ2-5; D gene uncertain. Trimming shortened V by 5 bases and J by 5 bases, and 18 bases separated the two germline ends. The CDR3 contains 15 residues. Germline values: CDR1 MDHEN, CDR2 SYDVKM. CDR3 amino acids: CASSPSGSPTETQYF. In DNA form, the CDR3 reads TGTGCCAGCAGTCCGTCGGGCTCCCCCACGGAGACCCAGTACTTC.

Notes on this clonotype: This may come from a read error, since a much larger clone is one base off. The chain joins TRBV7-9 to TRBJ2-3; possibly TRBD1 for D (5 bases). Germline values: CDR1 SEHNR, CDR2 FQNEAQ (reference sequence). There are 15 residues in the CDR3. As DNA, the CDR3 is TGTGCCAGCAGCTTAGCTGCTACAGTTACAGGTACGCAGTATTTT. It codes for CASSLAATVTGTQYF.

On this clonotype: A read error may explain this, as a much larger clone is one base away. The CDR3 spells CAISVGDEQYF. CDR3 sequence (DNA): TGTGCCATCAGTGTAGGTGATGAGCAGTACTTC. This sequence joins TRBV10-3 and TRBJ2-5, with no clear D. With 4 bases removed from V and 11 bases from J, the gap between germline ends came to 11 bases. Per germline, CDR1 ENHRY and CDR2 SYGVKD. This CDR3 region has 11 residues.

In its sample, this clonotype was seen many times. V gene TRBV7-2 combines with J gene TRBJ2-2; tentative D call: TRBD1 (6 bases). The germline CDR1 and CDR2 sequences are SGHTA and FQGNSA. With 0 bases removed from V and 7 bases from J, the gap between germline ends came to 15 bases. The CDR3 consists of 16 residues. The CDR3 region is CASSLASGQSNGELFF. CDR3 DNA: TGTGCCAGCAGCTTAGCGTCCGGACAGTCGAACGGGGAGCTGTTTTTT.

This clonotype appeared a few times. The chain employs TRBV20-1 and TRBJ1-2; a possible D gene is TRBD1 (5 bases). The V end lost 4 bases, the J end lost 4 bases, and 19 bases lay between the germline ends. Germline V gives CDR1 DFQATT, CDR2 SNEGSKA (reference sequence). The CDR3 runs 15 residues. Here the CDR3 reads CSATNPRQGSYGYTF. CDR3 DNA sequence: TGCAGTGCTACGAACCCCCGCCAGGGCTCCTATGGCTACACCTTC.

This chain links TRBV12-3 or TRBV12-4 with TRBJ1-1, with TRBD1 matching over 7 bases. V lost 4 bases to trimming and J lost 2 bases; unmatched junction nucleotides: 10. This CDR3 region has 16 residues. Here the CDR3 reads CASSSPVQGTNTEAFF. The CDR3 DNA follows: TGTGCCAGCAGTTCCCCGGTACAGGGGACCAACACTGAAGCTTTCTTT.

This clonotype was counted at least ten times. CDR3 residues: CASRAGTGTDTQYF. The CDR3 region has the DNA TGTGCCAGCAGAGCCGGGACAGGCACAGATACGCAGTATTTT. The chain carries TRBV6-5 and TRBJ2-3; 7 bases agree with TRBD1. The CDR3 sequence is 14 residues long. With V trimmed by 6 bases and J by 1 base, 4 bases remained unmatched. Per germline, CDR1 MNHEY and CDR2 SVGAGI.